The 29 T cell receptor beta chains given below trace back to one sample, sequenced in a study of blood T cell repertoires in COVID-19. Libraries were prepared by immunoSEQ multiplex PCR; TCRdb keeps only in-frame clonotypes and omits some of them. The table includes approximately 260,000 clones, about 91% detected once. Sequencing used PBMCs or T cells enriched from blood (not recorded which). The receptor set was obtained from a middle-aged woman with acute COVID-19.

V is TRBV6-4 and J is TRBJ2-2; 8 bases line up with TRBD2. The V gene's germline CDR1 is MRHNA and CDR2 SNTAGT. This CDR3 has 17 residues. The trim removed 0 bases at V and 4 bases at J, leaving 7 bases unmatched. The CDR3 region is CASSDSRSAGGTGELFF. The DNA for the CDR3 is TGTGCCAGCAGTGACTCTAGATCGGCGGGAGGCACCGGGGAGCTGTTTTTT.

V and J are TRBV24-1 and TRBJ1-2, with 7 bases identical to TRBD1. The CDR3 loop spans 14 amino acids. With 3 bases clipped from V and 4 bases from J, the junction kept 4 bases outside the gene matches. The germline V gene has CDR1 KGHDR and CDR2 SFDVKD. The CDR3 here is CATSDLTGRYGYTF. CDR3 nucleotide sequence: TGTGCCACCAGTGATCTGACAGGGCGCTATGGCTACACCTTC.

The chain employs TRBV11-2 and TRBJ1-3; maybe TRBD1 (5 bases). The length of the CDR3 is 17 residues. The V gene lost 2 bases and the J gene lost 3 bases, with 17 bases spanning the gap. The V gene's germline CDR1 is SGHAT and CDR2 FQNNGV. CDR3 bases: TGTGCCAGCAGCTTAAACGGAGGGGCGACCTTTGGAAACACCATATATTTT. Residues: CASSLNGGATFGNTIYF.

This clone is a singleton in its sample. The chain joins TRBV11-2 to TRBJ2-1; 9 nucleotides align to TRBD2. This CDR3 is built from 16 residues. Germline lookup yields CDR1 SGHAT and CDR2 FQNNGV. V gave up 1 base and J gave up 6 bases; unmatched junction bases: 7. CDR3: CASSLVLAGDGNEQFF. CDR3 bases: TGTGCCAGCAGCTTAGTTTTAGCGGGAGACGGCAATGAGCAGTTCTTC.

The CDR3 sequence is CATSGRTGRGGELFF. In nucleotides, the CDR3 is TGTGCCACCAGTGGAAGGACAGGGCGGGGCGGGGAGCTGTTTTTT. The gene calls are TRBV24-1 and TRBJ2-2; 8 nucleotides agree with TRBD1. Germline V CDR1 and CDR2: KGHDR, SFDVKD. The V gene end was trimmed by 5 bases and the J gene end by 7 bases; junction bases not matched to a gene: 8. CDR3 size: 15 residues.

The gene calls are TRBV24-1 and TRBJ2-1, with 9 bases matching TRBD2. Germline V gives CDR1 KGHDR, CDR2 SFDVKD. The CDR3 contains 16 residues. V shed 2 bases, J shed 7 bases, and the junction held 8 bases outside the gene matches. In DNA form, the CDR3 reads TGTGCCACCAGTGATTCTGTAGCGGGAGTAATAAATGAGCAGTTCTTC. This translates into CATSDSVAGVINEQFF.

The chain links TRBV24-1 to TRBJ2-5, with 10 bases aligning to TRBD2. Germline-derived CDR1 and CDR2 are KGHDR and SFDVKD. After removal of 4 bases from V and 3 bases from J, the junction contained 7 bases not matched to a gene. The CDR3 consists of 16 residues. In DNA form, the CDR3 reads TGTGCCACCAGTGACCCAGGGACTAGCGAGGAAGAGACCCAGTACTTC. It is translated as CATSDPGTSEEETQYF.

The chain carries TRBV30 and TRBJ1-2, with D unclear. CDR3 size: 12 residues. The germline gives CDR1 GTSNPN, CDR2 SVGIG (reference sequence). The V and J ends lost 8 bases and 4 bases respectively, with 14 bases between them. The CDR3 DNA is TGTGCCCTAACCGGGTCCTCCTATGGCTACACCTTC. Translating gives CALTGSSYGYTF.

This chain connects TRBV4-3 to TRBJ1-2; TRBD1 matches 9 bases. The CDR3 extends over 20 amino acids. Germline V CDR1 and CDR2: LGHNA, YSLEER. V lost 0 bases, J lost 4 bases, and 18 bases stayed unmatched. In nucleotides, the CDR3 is TGCGCCAGCAGCCAAGATCCCTCCCCGGGGACAGGGATAGGGGTCTATGGCTACACCTTC. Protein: CASSQDPSPGTGIGVYGYTF.

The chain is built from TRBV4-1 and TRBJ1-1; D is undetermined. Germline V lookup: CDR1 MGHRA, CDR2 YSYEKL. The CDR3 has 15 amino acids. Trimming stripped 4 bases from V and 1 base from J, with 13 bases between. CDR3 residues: CASSPSEDENTEAFF. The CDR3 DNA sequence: TGCGCCAGCAGCCCGTCGGAGGACGAGAACACTGAAGCTTTCTTT.

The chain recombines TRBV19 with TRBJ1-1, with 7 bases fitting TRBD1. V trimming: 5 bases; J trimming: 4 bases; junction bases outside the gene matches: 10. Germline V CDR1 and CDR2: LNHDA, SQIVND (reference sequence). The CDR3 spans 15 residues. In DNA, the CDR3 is TGTGCCAGTAGTTCTGGTCACAGGGGAAGCACTGAAGCTTTCTTT. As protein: CASSSGHRGSTEAFF.

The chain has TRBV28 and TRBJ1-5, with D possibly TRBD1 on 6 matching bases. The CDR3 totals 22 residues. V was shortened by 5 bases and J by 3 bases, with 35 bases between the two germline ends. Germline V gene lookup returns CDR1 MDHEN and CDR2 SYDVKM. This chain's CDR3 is CASSLSQPSFGGGLLFNQPQHF. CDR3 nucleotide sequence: TGTGCCAGCAGTCTATCCCAACCTAGCTTTGGGGGGGGCTTATTATTCAATCAGCCCCAGCATTTT.

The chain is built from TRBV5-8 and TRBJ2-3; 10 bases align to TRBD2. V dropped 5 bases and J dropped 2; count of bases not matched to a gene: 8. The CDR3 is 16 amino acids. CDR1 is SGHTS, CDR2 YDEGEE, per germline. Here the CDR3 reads CASRTTSGEATDTQYF. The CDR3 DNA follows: TGTGCCAGCAGAACTACTAGCGGGGAGGCCACAGATACGCAGTATTTT.

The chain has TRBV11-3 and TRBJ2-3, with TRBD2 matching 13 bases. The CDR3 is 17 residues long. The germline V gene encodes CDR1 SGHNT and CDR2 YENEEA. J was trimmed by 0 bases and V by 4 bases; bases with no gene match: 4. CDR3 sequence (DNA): TGTGCCAGCAGCTCGGGGACTAGCGGGGCTAGCACAGATACGCAGTATTTT. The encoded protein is CASSSGTSGASTDTQYF.

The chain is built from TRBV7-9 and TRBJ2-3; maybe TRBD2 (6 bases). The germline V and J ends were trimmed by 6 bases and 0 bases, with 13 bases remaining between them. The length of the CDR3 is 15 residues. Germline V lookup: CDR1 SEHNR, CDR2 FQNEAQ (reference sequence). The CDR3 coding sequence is TGTGCCAGCAGTTCTGTAGCGGATAGCACAGATACGCAGTATTTT. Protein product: CASSSVADSTDTQYF.

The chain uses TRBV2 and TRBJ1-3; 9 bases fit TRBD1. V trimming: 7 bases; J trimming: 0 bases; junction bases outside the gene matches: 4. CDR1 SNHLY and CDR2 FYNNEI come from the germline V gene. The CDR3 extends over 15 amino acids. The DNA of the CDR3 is TGTGCCAGCAACTCGGGACAGGGCTCTGGAAACACCATATATTTT. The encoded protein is CASNSGQGSGNTIYF. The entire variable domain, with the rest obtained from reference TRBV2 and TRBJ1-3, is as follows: EPEVTQTPSHQVTQMGQEVILRCVPISNHLYFYWYRQILGQKVEFLVSFYNNEISEKSEIFDDQFSVERPDGSNFTLKIRSTKLEDSAMYFCASNSGQGSGNTIYFGEGSWLTVV.

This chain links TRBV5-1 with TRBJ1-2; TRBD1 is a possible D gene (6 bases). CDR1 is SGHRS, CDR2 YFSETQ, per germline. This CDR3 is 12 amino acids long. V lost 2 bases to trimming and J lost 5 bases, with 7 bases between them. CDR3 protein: CASSLGGYGYTF. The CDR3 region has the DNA TGCGCCAGCAGCTTAGGGGGTTATGGCTACACCTTC.

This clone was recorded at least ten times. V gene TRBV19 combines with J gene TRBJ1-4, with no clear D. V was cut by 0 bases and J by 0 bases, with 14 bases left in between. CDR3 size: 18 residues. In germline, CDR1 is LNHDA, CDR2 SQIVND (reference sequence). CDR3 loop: CASSIEVPSGATNEKLFF. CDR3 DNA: TGTGCCAGTAGTATAGAGGTCCCCTCGGGAGCAACTAATGAAAAACTGTTTTTT.

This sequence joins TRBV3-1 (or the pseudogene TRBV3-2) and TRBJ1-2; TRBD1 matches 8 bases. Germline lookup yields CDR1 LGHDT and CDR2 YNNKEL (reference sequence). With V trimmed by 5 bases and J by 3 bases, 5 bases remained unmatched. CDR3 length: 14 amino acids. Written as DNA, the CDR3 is TGTGCCAGCAGCTCCGGACAGGGATACTATGGCTACACCTTC. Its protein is CASSSGQGYYGYTF.

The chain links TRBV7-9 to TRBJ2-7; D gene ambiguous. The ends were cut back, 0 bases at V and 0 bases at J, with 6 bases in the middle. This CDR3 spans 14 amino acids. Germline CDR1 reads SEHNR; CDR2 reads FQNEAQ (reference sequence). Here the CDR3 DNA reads TGTGCCAGCAGCTTAGCTTCAGTCTCCTACGAGCAGTACTTC. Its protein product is CASSLASVSYEQYF.

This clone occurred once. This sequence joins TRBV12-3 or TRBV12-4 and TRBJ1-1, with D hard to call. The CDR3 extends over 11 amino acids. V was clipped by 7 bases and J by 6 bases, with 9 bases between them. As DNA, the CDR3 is TGTGCCAGCACCCTCCTTTCTGAAGCTTTCTTT. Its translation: CASTLLSEAFF.

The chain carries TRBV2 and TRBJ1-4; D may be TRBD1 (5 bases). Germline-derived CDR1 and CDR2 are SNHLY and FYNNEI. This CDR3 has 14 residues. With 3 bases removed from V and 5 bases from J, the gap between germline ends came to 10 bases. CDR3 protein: CASSDLRGNEKLFF. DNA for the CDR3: TGTGCCAGCAGTGATCTTCGGGGGAATGAAAAACTGTTTTTT. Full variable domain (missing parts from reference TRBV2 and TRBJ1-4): EPEVTQTPSHQVTQMGQEVILRCVPISNHLYFYWYRQILGQKVEFLVSFYNNEISEKSEIFDDQFSVERPDGSNFTLKIRSTKLEDSAMYFCASSDLRGNEKLFFGSGTQLSVL.

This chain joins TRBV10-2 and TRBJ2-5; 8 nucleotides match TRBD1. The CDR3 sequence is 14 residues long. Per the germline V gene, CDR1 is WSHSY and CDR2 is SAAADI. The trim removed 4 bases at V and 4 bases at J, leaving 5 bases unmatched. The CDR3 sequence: CASSVGQGRETQYF. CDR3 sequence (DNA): TGCGCCAGCAGTGTAGGACAGGGCAGAGAGACCCAGTACTTC.

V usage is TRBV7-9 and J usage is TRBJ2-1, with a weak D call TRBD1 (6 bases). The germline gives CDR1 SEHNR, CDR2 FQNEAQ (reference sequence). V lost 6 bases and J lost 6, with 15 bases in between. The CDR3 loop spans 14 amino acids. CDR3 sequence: CASRETGKVNEQFF. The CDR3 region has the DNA TGTGCCAGCAGGGAAACAGGGAAGGTCAATGAGCAGTTCTTC.

CDR3 nucleotides: TGTGCCAGCAGCAAAGGGACAGGGCGGGACACTGAAGCTTTCTTT. Residues: CASSKGTGRDTEAFF. The chain combines TRBV11-3 with TRBJ1-1; 9 nucleotides align to TRBD1. With V trimmed by 5 bases and J by 3 bases, 7 bases remained unmatched. Germline assignment: CDR1 SGHNT and CDR2 YENEEA. The CDR3 length is 15 residues.

CDR3 residues: CASSLRPAGGLYSNQPQHF. The DNA for the CDR3 is TGTGCCAGCAGCTTAAGACCGGCAGGGGGGTTGTATAGCAATCAGCCCCAGCATTTT. The V call is TRBV7-6, the J call TRBJ1-5; 7 nucleotides line up with TRBD1. Germline values: CDR1 SGHVS, CDR2 FNYEAQ. The CDR3 sequence is 19 residues long. V trimming: 2 bases; J trimming: 0 bases; junction bases outside the gene matches: 13.

The CDR3 reads CAIRFDRNSPLHF. The CDR3, as DNA: TGTGCCATTCGATTCGATCGGAATTCACCCCTCCACTTT. This chain joins TRBV10-3 and TRBJ1-6; D is uncertain. With 9 bases removed from V and 7 bases from J, the gap between germline ends came to 13 bases. Germline V gene lookup returns CDR1 ENHRY and CDR2 SYGVKD. CDR3 length: 13 residues.

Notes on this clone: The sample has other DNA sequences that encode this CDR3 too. The chain's CDR3 is CATSDPNQPQHF. The CDR3 DNA is TGTGCCACCAGTGATCCAAATCAGCCCCAGCATTTT. The chain employs TRBV24-1 and TRBJ1-5; D unresolved. The CDR3 has 12 residues. V was cut by 3 bases and J by 4 bases, with 3 bases left in between. CDR1 is KGHDR and CDR2 is SFDVKD in the germline V gene.

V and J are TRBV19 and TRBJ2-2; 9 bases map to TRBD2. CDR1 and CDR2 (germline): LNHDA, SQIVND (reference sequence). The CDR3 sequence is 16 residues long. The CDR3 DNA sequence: TGTGCGGCCACACCCAGAGCGGGAGGAGATGCCGGGGAGCTGTTTTTT. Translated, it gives CAATPRAGGDAGELFF.